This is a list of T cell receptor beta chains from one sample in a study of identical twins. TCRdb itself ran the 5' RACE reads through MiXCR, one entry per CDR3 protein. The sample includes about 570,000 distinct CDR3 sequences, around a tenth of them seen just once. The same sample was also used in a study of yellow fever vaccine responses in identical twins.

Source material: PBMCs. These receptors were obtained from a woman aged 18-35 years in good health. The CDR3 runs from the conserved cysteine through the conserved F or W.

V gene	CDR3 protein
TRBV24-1	CATSKTLSGVYNEQFF
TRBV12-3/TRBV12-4	CASSPAGGSNQPQHF
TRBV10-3	CAMHGPGAYEQYF
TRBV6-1	CASTLSRGEYEQYF
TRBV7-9	CASRGISGANVLTF
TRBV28	CASNTPAGTNEYF
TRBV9	CASSVVLGRVAGKHNHKDGYEQYF
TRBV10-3	CAIRVRELGRDEQFF
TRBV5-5	CASSLIWTEDEQFF
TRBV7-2	CASSLDGGNNQPQHF
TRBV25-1	CASGTGGHEQYF
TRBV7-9	CASSLDGTTGEQYF
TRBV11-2	CASRELMNTEAFF
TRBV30	CAWSRASSNEQFF
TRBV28	CASSLPENTEAFF
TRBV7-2	CASSLGTGANQPQHF
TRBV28	CASSFRASGINLYQETQYF
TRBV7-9	CASSPGQFGSETQYF
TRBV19	CASSIRSGTANYGYTF
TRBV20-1	CSAEVVTGAYEQYF
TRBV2	CASSESTGATDTQYF
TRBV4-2	CASSPGQGVAFF
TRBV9	CASSVGLAETQYF
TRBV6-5	CASSTQRGESELFF
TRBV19	CASKRHRDLDTEAFF
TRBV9	CASSKGLSNNEQFF
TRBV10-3	CAIRATTGDNGYTF
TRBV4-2	CASSGQKREQYF
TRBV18	CASSPRTVTNQPQHF
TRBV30	CATETGRDTQYF
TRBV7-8	CASSLGTREPDTQYF
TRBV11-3	CASSFQSGGELFF
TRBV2	CASGDSYSNQPQHF
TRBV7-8	CASSLLLGQSVTGELFF
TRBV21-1	CASSTRTGEVTEAFF
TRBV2	CASRETAGQPYEQYF
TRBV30	CAWTTGAKTGELFF
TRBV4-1	CASSQASTRTNEQFF
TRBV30	CAWTLGSYEQYF
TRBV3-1	CASSQSFEQYF
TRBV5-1	CASKTANTGELFF
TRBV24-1	CATSERAGREETQYF
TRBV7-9	CASGPHRGDEQFF
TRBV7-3	CASSPGHNETEAFF
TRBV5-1	CASSFTGGSSYEQYF
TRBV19	CASSPQAGVIVNEQFF
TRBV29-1	CSVLQGLGTEAFF
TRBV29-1	CSVEDTGTSTQQYF
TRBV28	CASSLGVGGGGQETQYF
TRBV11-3	CASSFGSRTNNEQFF
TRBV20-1	CSARDSTNPMNEQFF
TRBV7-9	CASSSLSSYEQYF
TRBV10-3	CAISNDRDVGEQYF
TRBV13	CASSWKQGSGANVLTF
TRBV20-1	CSARDPLRATLTYEQYF